This T cell receptor beta chain was sequenced during a study of blood T cell repertoires in COVID-19. About the study: Nucleic acid was either cDNA or gDNA, and it came from T cells, B-cell-depleted T cells, or PBMCs.

Produced via immunoSEQ multiplex PCR; TCRdb's table is partial and in-frame only. This sample has 250,000 or so clones, with roughly 80% found just once. CDR3 size: 15 residues. J lost 2 bases, V lost 5 bases, and 9 bases had no gene match. Per the germline V gene, CDR1 is LNHDA and CDR2 is SQIVND (reference sequence). Participant-reported clinical history was the basis for cohort assignment. In Cohort 3, a recovered donor had either two negative PCRs, clearance, or symptom resolution. The TCR comes from a man in his 60s who had recovered from COVID-19. This chain connects TRBV19 to TRBJ2-7; 7 nucleotides line up with TRBD1. What was sequenced was PBMCs or T cells enriched from blood (not recorded which). This CDR3 is CASSPVGTVTYEQYF. In DNA, the CDR3 is TGTGCCAGTAGTCCAGTCGGGACAGTCACCTACGAGCAGTACTTC.